These T cell receptor beta chains were read from a single sample in a study of human T cells and chemical hapten exposure. TCRdb redid the calling of the RACE reads with MiXCR, one entry per CDR3 protein. Among tens of thousands of distinct CDR3 sequences listed, around a third were seen once. The starting material was whole blood, obtained in connection with sensitization to the hapten diphenylcyclopropenone (DPC). Receptor source: a man aged 35-49 years with alopecia areata. Some clones in this sample may be carry-over from other donors' samples. Each CDR3 is given with its conserved first and last residue. The order of the fields is D gene, V gene, J gene, clone size, CDR3 DNA, CDR3 protein. A D gene is named only where the DNA matches it firmly. Rows give clone size only sometimes, using once, few, many, or a class for an expanded clone.

TRBD1	TRBV24-1	TRBJ1-1	few	TGTGCCACCAGTGACAAGACAGGGCGAACTTTCTTT	CATSDKTGRTFF
TRBD1	TRBV7-9	TRBJ1-1	.	TGTGCCAGCAGCGGAGACAGGGATTATGGTACTTTCTTT	CASSGDRDYGTFF
TRBD2	TRBV10-3	TRBJ2-1	.	TGTGCCATCAGTGAGATGGCGGGAGGGCCGAATGAGCAGTTCTTC	CAISEMAGGPNEQFF
.	TRBV7-2	TRBJ2-5	.	TGTGCCAGCAGCTTAGAGTACAGGTTCCAAGAGACCCAGTACTTC	CASSLEYRFQETQYF
TRBD1	TRBV6-2/TRBV6-3	TRBJ1-6	.	TGTGCCAGCAGGCGGACAGGGCAGAATAATTCACCCCTCCACTTT	CASRRTGQNNSPLHF
.	TRBV2	TRBJ2-6	.	TGTGCCAGCAGTGTAGGGGCTGGGGCCAACGTCCTGACTTTC	CASSVGAGANVLTF
.	TRBV28	TRBJ2-4	few	TGTGCCAGCACCCCGGGCAGGGTGGACATTCAGTACTTC	CASTPGRVDIQYF
TRBD2	TRBV7-6	TRBJ2-1	.	TGTGCCAGCAGCTTAGGGACTAGCGAGGGAGGCCAGCAGTTCTTC	CASSLGTSEGGQQFF
.	TRBV7-3	TRBJ2-6	.	TGTGCCAGCAGCTCCCAAGTCTCTGGGGCCAACGTCCTGACTTTC	CASSSQVSGANVLTF
TRBD1	TRBV27	TRBJ2-3	few	TGTGCCAGCAGTGCACAGGGGGCGCGAGATACGCAGTATTTT	CASSAQGARDTQYF
.	TRBV21-1	TRBJ2-1	few	TGTGCCAGCAGCAATCCGTACAATGAGCAGTTCTTC	CASSNPYNEQFF
.	TRBV3-1	TRBJ2-7	.	TGTGCCAGCAGCCGGTATAGGGGGGACTACGAGCAGTACTTC	CASSRYRGDYEQYF
TRBD2	TRBV4-1	TRBJ2-7	few	TGCGCCAGCAGCCTGGGACTAGCGGAGGCCTACGAGCAGTACTTC	CASSLGLAEAYEQYF
.	TRBV20-1	TRBJ1-3	few	TGCAGTGCTAGGACAGTCTCTGGAAACACCATATATTTT	CSARTVSGNTIYF
TRBD2	TRBV20-1	TRBJ2-7	.	TGCAGTGCTAGAGAAAGCGGGAGGCCGCAGCAGTACTTC	CSARESGRPQQYF
.	TRBV18	TRBJ2-1	few	TGTGCCAGCTCACAAATTCTTGGAGGGGGTAGTGAGCAGTTCTTC	CASSQILGGGSEQFF
.	TRBV10-3	TRBJ1-1	.	TGTGCCATCAGTGAGTCGATAGGGAACACTGAAGCTTTCTTT	CAISESIGNTEAFF
TRBD1	TRBV4-1	TRBJ2-1	.	TGCGCCAGCAGCCAAGTGGGGACAGGAAAAAAATGGCAGTTCTTC	CASSQVGTGKKWQFF
TRBD2	TRBV20-1	TRBJ2-1	.	TGCAGTGCGTCCGAACTAGCGGGAGGTACTTACAATGAGCAGTTCTTC	CSASELAGGTYNEQFF
.	TRBV20-1	TRBJ2-7	.	TGCAGTGCTAGAGATAGTCCCCAGGACGAGCAGTACTTC	CSARDSPQDEQYF
.	TRBV5-6	TRBJ2-7	few	TGTGCCAGCAGCCCCCAACACTACCTCGAGCAGTACTTC	CASSPQHYLEQYF
.	TRBV20-1	TRBJ2-1	.	TGCAGTGCTAGAGATCCCCTAGTATCCTACAATGAGCAGTTCTTC	CSARDPLVSYNEQFF
TRBD2	TRBV5-4	TRBJ2-3	.	TGTGCCAGCAGCGCGGGACTAGCGGAGGGCACAGATACGCAGTATTTT	CASSAGLAEGTDTQYF
TRBD1	TRBV5-1	TRBJ2-7	.	TGCGCCAGCAGCTTCACAGGGGGCTTGATGACCTACGAGCAGTACTTC	CASSFTGGLMTYEQYF
.	TRBV7-2	TRBJ2-7	.	TGTGCCAGCAGCCGGGGGTTCGCGGCCACCTACGAGCAGTACTTC	CASSRGFAATYEQYF
.	TRBV29-1	TRBJ2-2	once	TGCAGCGTTGGCCGCCGGGCGAACACCGGGGAGCTGTTTTTT	CSVGRRANTGELFF
.	TRBV9	TRBJ2-1	.	TGTGCCAGCAGCCCCACTAAAGGCCGACTGTACAATGAGCAGTTCTTC	CASSPTKGRLYNEQFF
.	TRBV12-3/TRBV12-4	TRBJ2-4	.	TGTGCCAGCAGTTTAAGTACAGGGATTTGGGACATTCAGTACTTC	CASSLSTGIWDIQYF
TRBD1	TRBV15	TRBJ1-1	.	TGTGCCACCAGCAGGGCTGGGACAGGACAACAGGGGCAAGCTTTCTTT	CATSRAGTGQQGQAFF
.	TRBV10-3	TRBJ2-3	.	TGTGCCATCAGTGAGTCGGGATCGGCAGATACGCAGTATTTT	CAISESGSADTQYF
TRBD1	TRBV18	TRBJ1-1	.	TGTGCCAGCTCACCTTACACAGGGGAGACTGAAGCTTTCTTT	CASSPYTGETEAFF
TRBD1	TRBV3-1	TRBJ1-1	few	TGTGCCAGCAGCCATTTTCGACAGGGGGCGATGAACACTGAAGCTTTCTTT	CASSHFRQGAMNTEAFF
.	TRBV6-5	TRBJ1-1	.	TGTGCCAGCAGTTATGGTGCGCTCATGAACACTGAAGCTTTCTTT	CASSYGALMNTEAFF
.	TRBV12-3/TRBV12-4	TRBJ2-7	.	TGTGCCAGCAGTTTATCAGGGACCGAGCAGTACTTC	CASSLSGTEQYF
.	TRBV12-3/TRBV12-4	TRBJ1-1	.	TGTGCCAGCACCTCTGGATGGGGAAACACTGGAGCTTTCTTT	CASTSGWGNTGAFF
TRBD2	TRBV7-9	TRBJ2-2	.	TGTGCCAGCAGCCCTCGACTAGCGGGAGTAGCCGGGGAGCTGTTTTTT	CASSPRLAGVAGELFF
.	TRBV6-5	TRBJ1-1	.	TGTGCCAGCAACCCGTCATCGCCCAAGGGGGCTTTCTTT	CASNPSSPKGAFF
.	TRBV12-3/TRBV12-4	TRBJ1-5	few	TGTGCCAGCAGTCAACGGGACACAGGGAATCAGCCCCAGCATTTT	CASSQRDTGNQPQHF
.	TRBV6-1	TRBJ1-1	.	TGTGCCAGCAGTGAAGTAGGCGACACTGAAGCTTTCTTT	CASSEVGDTEAFF
TRBD2	TRBV7-9	TRBJ2-2	.	TGTGCCAGCAGCTTATACCAGACTAGCCCGTACGCCGGGGAGCTGTTTTTT	CASSLYQTSPYAGELFF
.	TRBV2	TRBJ1-1	many	TGTGCCAGCAGTGCAGGGGCTGGTGAAGCTTTCTTT	CASSAGAGEAFF
.	TRBV7-6	TRBJ2-3	few	TGTGCCAGCAGCTTCGGACCCACCACAGATACGCAGTATTTT	CASSFGPTTDTQYF
.	TRBV24-1	TRBJ2-5	.	TGTGCCACCAGTGATAAATCTAAGGTTTCAGGGAGAGAAGAGACCCAGTACTTC	CATSDKSKVSGREETQYF
.	TRBV19	TRBJ2-7	once	TGTGCCAGTAGTCCCACCCTCTACGGGAGCTCCTACGAGCAGTACTTC	CASSPTLYGSSYEQYF
TRBD2	TRBV7-9	TRBJ2-7	.	TGTGCCAGCAGCCCAGCCGGGACTAGGTCCTACGAGCAGTACTTC	CASSPAGTRSYEQYF
.	TRBV28	TRBJ1-3	few	TGTGCCAGCAGTTTGTCAATAGGGGGAAACACCATATATTTT	CASSLSIGGNTIYF
.	TRBV6-2/TRBV6-3	TRBJ2-7	.	TGTGCCAGCAGTTATTTTCTCCCGTCATCCTACGAGCAGTACTTC	CASSYFLPSSYEQYF
TRBD1	TRBV12-3/TRBV12-4	TRBJ2-7	few	TGTGCCAGCAGAGCCTCCCGGGACAGGGTAGCCTACGAGCAGTACTTC	CASRASRDRVAYEQYF
.	TRBV18	TRBJ1-5	.	TGTGCCAGCTCTCCGGACCGACCAGATCAGCCCCAGCATTTT	CASSPDRPDQPQHF
.	TRBV3-1	TRBJ2-7	.	TGTGCCAGCAGCCATCGCTACGAGCAGTACTTC	CASSHRYEQYF